This T cell receptor (beta chain) was profiled in a study of spatial heterogeneity in lung cancer (dated by TCRdb to about 2019). For the study in its entirety: Beta-chain transcripts were consistently detected in greater numbers than alpha-chain transcripts, which likely reflects a higher abundance of beta-chain transcripts. The study quantitatively compared TCR alpha and beta repertoires across multiple tumor regions, matched nontumor lung and blood in non-small cell lung cancer. Both alpha and beta chains were TCR-sequenced in samples taken at surgery, namely 220 tumor regions, around 64 matched nontumor lung samples and some 53 PBMC samples. Nonsynonymous mutation counts, determined by whole-exome sequencing of tumor tissue, were related to features of the TCR repertoire. In the raw uncorrected reads, each unique combination of TCR and UMI appeared more than ten times on average. Study-level results and caveats: Ubiquitous expanded tumor TCRs were found in blood more often at tumor resection than at routine follow-up. Additional single-cell paired TCR alpha and beta sequencing was considered necessary to confirm, at a functional level, the hypothesis that regional TCRs recognize regional mutations.

Receptor libraries were prepared by 5' RACE. Sequencing took place on a NextSeq 500. To allow correction of PCR and sequencing errors, the TCR library protocol tagged every TCR cDNA molecule with a unique molecular identifier. Processing in the source paper ran as follows. TCR identification, UMI-based error correction and CDR3 extraction were all carried out with Decombinator tools. TCRs above a frequency of 2 per 1,000, corresponding to the top 1% of the tumor frequency distribution, were defined as expanded. Renyi diversity was computed with the R vegan package after each repertoire had been subsampled 100 times to 5,000 TCRs. CDR3 similarity networks were constructed using string-kernel similarity of amino acid triplets, with links drawn between CDR3s whose pairwise similarity was above 0.82. Using fastp at Q25 and MiXCR, TCRdb reprocessed the public reads and kept productive beta chains. CDR3 protein duplicates are merged, each entry listing the most common genes and DNA. The V and J calls shown here were made by TCRdb, not taken from the authors' results. The sample yields some 100,000 distinct CDR3 sequences; over 8.5% were counted once. Of the sample, less than 9% falls within the top ten clones.

Interpreted using the paper, the time point label stands for: sample taken at primary tumor resection. TCR sequencing used whole RNA extracted from tumor and nontumor lung tissue, or from cryopreserved PBMC samples, without cell sorting. Donors were 72 patients with early-stage, untreated non-small cell lung cancer from the lung TRACERx cohort. Only patients with enough RNA available from two or more tumor regions were chosen for TCR sequencing. Trimming takes 3 bases from V and 2 bases from J, and the germline ends sit 9 bases apart. CDR1 and CDR2 are read off the germline V gene (reference sequence) as DFQATT and SNEGSKA. Its CDR3 holds 13 amino acids, cysteine through phenylalanine. Only the CDR3 part of the read is kept: 39 bases, read in frame from the first base. This clonotype has only a few counts. Its target antigen remains unknown. No much larger clone is present one base from it, and per-base qualities are unavailable.

The chain couples TRBV20-1 to TRBJ2-3, with an unclear D gene assignment. The sample consisted of PBMCs, taken at surgery. This receptor was identified in a male donor with early-stage non-small cell lung cancer. This receptor has the CDR3 CSASNRPTDTQYF. The DNA reads as follows: TGCAGTGCTAGTAACAGACCCACAGATACGCAGTATTTT.